This TCR beta chain is from a study of T-cell memory formation after mild COVID-19. TCRdb called the 5' RACE reads again in MiXCR, with one record for every CDR3 protein. The sample shows about 440,000 distinct CDR3 sequences, over 15% of them seen only once. Germline CDR1 SGHRS, CDR2 YFSETQ. Trimming took 5 bases from V and 4 from J, leaving 18 bases between them. The CDR3 is made up of 15 amino acids. This clonotype was seen a few times. Source material: PBMCs or a T cell subset sorted from them (not recorded which). The gene calls are TRBV5-1 and TRBJ1-1, with a tentative D call TRBD1 (6 bases). This receptor was obtained from an adult woman who had mild COVID-19 (a few samples of this study predate the infection). Cell type and time point are not known. CDR3 sequence (DNA): TGCGCCAGCAGGCCCTGGGGGGCCCGGGGCACTGAAGCTTTCTTT. Its translation: CASRPWGARGTEAFF.